This T cell receptor (beta chain) is drawn from a study of blood T cell repertoires in COVID-19. As handled by the study authors: Estimation of nucleated cell counts relied on the amplification of reference gene primers. TCRdb's copy holds only in-frame clones and misses some; the assay was immunoSEQ multiplex PCR. Clonal size and the V and J genes are those of that table, whereas D and trimming came from the DNA. The table includes over 250,000 clones, roughly 86% detected once. This CDR3 has 15 amino acids. Germline values: CDR1 WSHSY, CDR2 SAAADI. V was pared by 0 bases and J by 2 bases, with 10 bases between.

Sequenced material: PBMCs or T cells enriched from blood (not recorded which). The V gene is TRBV10-2, the J gene TRBJ1-2; TRBD1 is a possible D gene (5 bases). The TCR comes from a woman in her sixties or seventies who had recovered from COVID-19. Here the CDR3 DNA reads TGCGCCAGCAGTGAGTCGAGACAGCAGAACTATGGCTACACCTTC. Its translation: CASSESRQQNYGYTF.